These T cell receptor beta chains were read from a single sample in a study of cytomegalovirus exposure and HLA in healthy donors. Assay used: immunoSEQ multiplex PCR; TCRdb lists only in-frame clones, some missing. The table includes about 190,000 clones, 60% to 80% detected once. The sequenced material came from PBMCs. The origin of the receptors is a woman aged 18-29 years in good health and CMV-seronegative. CDR3s include the opening cysteine and the closing phenylalanine or tryptophan. Each record gives: V gene, J gene, clone size, D gene, CDR3 DNA, CDR3 protein. A D gene is named only where the DNA matches it firmly. The listing skips clone size in some rows; elsewhere it reads once, few, many or a size class.

>TRBV5-1|TRBJ2-2|-|TRBD1
TGCGCCAGCAGCTTGCGACAGGGTCAGAACACCGGGGAGCTGTTTTTT
CASSLRQGQNTGELFF
>TRBV29-1|TRBJ1-2|-|TRBD1
TGCAGCGTCACCGGGACAGGGGTGGATGGCTACACCTTC
CSVTGTGVDGYTF
>TRBV5-1|TRBJ1-2|-|-
TGCGCCAGCAGCCCTCAAACAGGTTCGTCTAACTATGGCTACACCTTC
CASSPQTGSSNYGYTF
>TRBV9|TRBJ2-2|-|-
TGTGCCAGCAGCGTAGGTCCCAGGGGGGACACCGGGGAGCTGTTTTTT
CASSVGPRGDTGELFF
>TRBV7-9|TRBJ1-1|-|TRBD1
TGTGCCAGCCAGAGCAGTGACAGGGTTCAAGCTTTCTTT
CASQSSDRVQAFF
>TRBV5-1|TRBJ2-7|-|TRBD2
TGCGCCAGCAGCGGAGCGGGGACTTACTACGAGCAGTACTTC
CASSGAGTYYEQYF
>TRBV7-3|TRBJ2-5|-|-
TGTGCCAGCAGCTTAAACAGCCAAGAGACCCAGTACTTC
CASSLNSQETQYF
>TRBV5-6|TRBJ1-2|-|-
TGTGCCAGCAGCTCAGACGGAGACTATGGCTACACCTTC
CASSSDGDYGYTF
>TRBV7-8|TRBJ2-4|-|-
TGTGCCAGCAGCCCCCGGCTAGGAAACATTCAGTACTTC
CASSPRLGNIQYF
>TRBV5-1|TRBJ1-1|-|TRBD1
TGCGCCAGCAGCCCCACAGGGGCCACTGAAGCTTTCTTT
CASSPTGATEAFF
>TRBV7-8|TRBJ2-7|few|-
TGTGCCAGCAGCTTAGTCCCCAGGAAGCTCTACGAGCAGTACTTC
CASSLVPRKLYEQYF
>TRBV9|TRBJ2-5|-|-
TGTGCCAGCAGCGCGCAGACAGGCGATGAGACCCAGTACTTC
CASSAQTGDETQYF
>TRBV7-9|TRBJ2-2|few|-
TGTGCCAGCAGCTTAGAAGAGGGTTACACCGGGGAGCTGTTTTTT
CASSLEEGYTGELFF
>TRBV5-6|TRBJ2-3|-|-
TGTGCCAGCAGCTTGGGGGCGGGGATAGATACGCAGTATTTT
CASSLGAGIDTQYF
>TRBV19|TRBJ1-1|-|TRBD1
TGTGCCAGTAGTGCCACAGGGGGTAGGGACACTGAAGCTTTCTTT
CASSATGGRDTEAFF
>TRBV6-1|TRBJ2-4|-|-
TGTGCCAGCAGTGAACAAGTCCGCAGGGCCTTC
CASSEQVRRAF
>TRBV14|TRBJ1-1|-|-
TGTGCCAGCAGCCAAGGGTTTGGTGTCGGTGCTGAAGCTTTCTTT
CASSQGFGVGAEAFF
>TRBV4-2|TRBJ2-3|-|TRBD2
TGTGCCAGCAGCCAAGATGGGACTAGCGGGAGGGGGACAGATACGCAGTATTTT
CASSQDGTSGRGTDTQYF
>TRBV28|TRBJ1-4|-|TRBD1
TGTGCCAGCAGCTCGAACGCCCAGGGGGCGCTTAGCGAAAAACTGTTTTTT
CASSSNAQGALSEKLFF
>TRBV7-3|TRBJ1-1|-|-
TGTGCCAGCAGCTCCGGGTTGACCACTGAAGCTTTCTTT
CASSSGLTTEAFF
>TRBV19|TRBJ1-5|few|-
TGTGCCAGTAGTATCCGGGGGGACGGTCAGCCCCAGCATTTT
CASSIRGDGQPQHF
>TRBV2|TRBJ1-4|-|-
TGTGCCAGCAGTAGTACAGACGCAACTAATGAAAAACTGTTTTTT
CASSSTDATNEKLFF
>TRBV5-6|TRBJ1-2|-|-
TGTGCCAGCAGCTCCCCGCCAGGGGCATTAGCTAACTATGGCTACACCTTC
CASSSPPGALANYGYTF
>TRBV7-8|TRBJ2-2|-|TRBD1
TGTGCCAGCAGCTGGGGACAGGGGGCGACGAACACCGGGGAGCTGTTTTTT
CASSWGQGATNTGELFF
>TRBV13|TRBJ2-7|-|-
TGTGCCAGCAGACACCGACAGGCAGCCTACGAGCAGTACTTC
CASRHRQAAYEQYF
>TRBV15|TRBJ2-1|once|TRBD1
TGTGCCACCAGCAGAGGTGAGGACAGGGGGTCGGATGAGCAGTTCTTC
CATSRGEDRGSDEQFF
>TRBV28|TRBJ2-7|-|TRBD1
TGTGCCAGCAGTCCCCAGAACAGGGGAATCCACGAGCAGTACTTC
CASSPQNRGIHEQYF
>TRBV5-6|TRBJ1-1|-|TRBD1
TGTGCCAGCAGCTGGGGGACAGGGGGTACTGAAGCTTTCTTT
CASSWGTGGTEAFF
>TRBV6-1|TRBJ2-5|-|TRBD1
TGTGCCAGCAGTGTAGGACAGGGGATGGAGACCCAGTACTTC
CASSVGQGMETQYF
>TRBV7-9|TRBJ1-4|-|TRBD1
TGTTCCAGCAGCCAGGGGACAGTCCTGTTTTTT
CSSSQGTVLFF
>TRBV15|TRBJ2-1|-|-
TGTGCCACCAGCAAGATCAAGAGACTAGGGGACAATGAGCAGTTCTTC
CATSKIKRLGDNEQFF
>TRBV19|TRBJ1-1|-|-
TGTGCCAGTAGTATAGATACAGGGACCCGTGAAGCTTTCTTT
CASSIDTGTREAFF
>TRBV7-9|TRBJ1-1|once|-
TGTTCCAGCAGCTTTCATGCGATGGAAGCTTTCTTT
CSSSFHAMEAFF
>TRBV6-5|TRBJ2-3|-|-
TGTGCCAGCAGTCGGGGTATAGTGGCCACAGATACGCAGTATTTT
CASSRGIVATDTQYF
>TRBV6-1|TRBJ1-1|-|TRBD1
TGTGCCAGCAGTGACCTCGGGACAGTTAAGAACACTGAAGCTTTCTTT
CASSDLGTVKNTEAFF
>TRBV2|TRBJ2-3|few|-
TGTGCCAGCAGGAAACTAGCTATGGGTACAGATACGCAGTATTTT
CASRKLAMGTDTQYF
>TRBV28|TRBJ1-5|-|TRBD1
TGTGCCAGCCTATCCGGGACAGGGGTTGGGAGCAATCAGCCCCAGCATTTT
CASLSGTGVGSNQPQHF
>TRBV5-1|TRBJ1-1|-|-
TGCGCCAGTAGCTTGGGCGGGGCGTTGGGAAACACTGAAGCTTTCTTT
CASSLGGALGNTEAFF
>TRBV19|TRBJ1-5|-|-
TGTGCCAGTAGTTCACAAGTAGGGGTTGGTCAGCCCCAGCATTTT
CASSSQVGVGQPQHF
>TRBV4-1|TRBJ1-3|few|-
TGCGCCAGCAGCCAAGACTGGGAAGCCGGGGACACCATATATTTT
CASSQDWEAGDTIYF
>TRBV11-2|TRBJ2-3|-|TRBD2
TGTGCCAGCAGCTTTCGGCTAGCGGGGGGCGGGTTGTCAGATACGCAGTATTTT
CASSFRLAGGGLSDTQYF
>TRBV5-5|TRBJ2-1|-|-
TGTGCCAGCAGCCCACGGACAGATAGCTCCTACAATGAGCAGTTCTTC
CASSPRTDSSYNEQFF
>TRBV19|TRBJ1-5|few|TRBD1
TGTGCCAGTAGCAGAGGCACAGGGGGTGTGAGCAATCAGCCCCAGCATTTT
CASSRGTGGVSNQPQHF
>TRBV9|TRBJ2-3|-|-
TGTGCCAGCAGCGTCTCCCCCCAGAACACAGATACGCAGTATTTT
CASSVSPQNTDTQYF
>TRBV2|TRBJ2-1|-|-
TGTGCCAGCAGTGTAAGACATGACCGCTACAATGAGCAGTTCTTC
CASSVRHDRYNEQFF
>TRBV18|TRBJ2-2|-|TRBD1
TGTGCCAGCTCGGGACAGCTGAACACCGGGGAGCTGTTTTTT
CASSGQLNTGELFF
>TRBV28|TRBJ2-5|-|TRBD2
TGTGCCAGCAGTTTAATGAGGATAGCGGGGGGCCAAGAGACCCAGTACTTC
CASSLMRIAGGQETQYF
>TRBV15|TRBJ2-3|-|-
TGTGCCACCAGCAGAGACAGGGGCGGGTCGGGTACGCAGTATTTT
CATSRDRGGSGTQYF
>TRBV2|TRBJ1-1|few|-
TGTGCCAGCAGTGGTACACCAGTGAACACTGAAGCTTTCTTT
CASSGTPVNTEAFF
>TRBV5-1|TRBJ1-1|few|-
TGCGCCAGCACCTTAAGGGGGGGGACTGAAGCTTTCTTT
CASTLRGGTEAFF
>TRBV7-2|TRBJ2-2|-|-
TGTGCCAGCAGCTCCAGGGACACCGGGGAGCTGTTTTTT
CASSSRDTGELFF
>TRBV4-1|TRBJ1-3|-|TRBD1
TGCGCCAGCAGCCAAGCAGGGGGGACTGGAAACACCATATATTTT
CASSQAGGTGNTIYF
>TRBV19|TRBJ2-7|-|-
TGTGCCAGTAGAAAGGAGGCTACGTACGAGCAGTACTTC
CASRKEATYEQYF